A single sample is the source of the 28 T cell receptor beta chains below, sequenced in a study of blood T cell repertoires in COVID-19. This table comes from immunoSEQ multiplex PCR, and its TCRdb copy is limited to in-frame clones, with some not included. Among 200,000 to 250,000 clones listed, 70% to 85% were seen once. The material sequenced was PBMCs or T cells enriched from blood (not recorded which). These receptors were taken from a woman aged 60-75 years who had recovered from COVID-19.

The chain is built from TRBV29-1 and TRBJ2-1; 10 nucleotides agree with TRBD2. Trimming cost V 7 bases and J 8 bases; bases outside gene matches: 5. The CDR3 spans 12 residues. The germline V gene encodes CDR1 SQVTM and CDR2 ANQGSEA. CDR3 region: CSAQRGGHEQFF. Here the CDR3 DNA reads TGCAGCGCCCAGCGGGGGGGGCATGAGCAGTTCTTC.

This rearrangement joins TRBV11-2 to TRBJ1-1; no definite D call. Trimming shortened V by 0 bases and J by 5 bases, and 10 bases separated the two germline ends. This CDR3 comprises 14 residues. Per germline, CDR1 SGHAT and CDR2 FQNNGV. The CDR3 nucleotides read TGTGCCAGCAGCTTAGATTTCGGTAAAACTGAAGCTTTCTTT. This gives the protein CASSLDFGKTEAFF.

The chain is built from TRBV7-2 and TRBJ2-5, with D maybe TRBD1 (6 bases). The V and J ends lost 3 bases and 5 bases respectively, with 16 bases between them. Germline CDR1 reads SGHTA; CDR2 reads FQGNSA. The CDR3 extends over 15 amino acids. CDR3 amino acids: CASSFIQGGSETQYF. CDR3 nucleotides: TGTGCCAGCAGCTTTATACAGGGTGGGTCGGAGACCCAGTACTTC.

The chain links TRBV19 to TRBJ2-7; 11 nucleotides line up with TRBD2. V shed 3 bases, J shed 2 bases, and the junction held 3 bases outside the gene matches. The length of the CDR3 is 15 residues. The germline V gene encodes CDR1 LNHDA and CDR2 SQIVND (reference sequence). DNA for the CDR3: TGTGCCAGTAGTATTTCACTAGCGGGAGCCTACGAGCAGTACTTC. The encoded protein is CASSISLAGAYEQYF.

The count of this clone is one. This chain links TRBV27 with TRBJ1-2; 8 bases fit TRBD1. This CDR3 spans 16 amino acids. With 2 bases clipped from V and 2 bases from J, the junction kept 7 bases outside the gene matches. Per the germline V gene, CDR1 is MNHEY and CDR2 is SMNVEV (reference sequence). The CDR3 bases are TGTGCCAGCAGTTTAGGACAGGGAGGGCCCAACTATGGCTACACCTTC. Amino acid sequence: CASSLGQGGPNYGYTF.

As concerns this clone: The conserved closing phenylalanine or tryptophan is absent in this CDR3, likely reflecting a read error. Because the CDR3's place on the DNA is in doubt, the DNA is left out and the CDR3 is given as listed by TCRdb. The CDR3 here is CACNPPAQGAYTPYL. The J gene is TRBJ2-3, the V gene TRBV2; no DNA check was done on the table's D call, TRBD1. Per the germline V gene, CDR1 is SNHLY and CDR2 is FYNNEI. The CDR3 is 15 amino acids long, termini counted.

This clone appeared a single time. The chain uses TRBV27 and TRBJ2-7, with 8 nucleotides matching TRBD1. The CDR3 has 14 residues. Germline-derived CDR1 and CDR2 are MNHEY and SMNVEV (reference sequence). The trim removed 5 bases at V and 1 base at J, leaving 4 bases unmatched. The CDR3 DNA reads TGTGCCAGCAGTCCCAGACAGGGGTCCTACGAGCAGTACTTC. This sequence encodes CASSPRQGSYEQYF.

The CDR3: CASSIVGTGERMNTEAFF. CDR3 sequence (DNA): TGTGCCAGTAGTATAGTGGGGACAGGGGAGAGAATGAACACTGAAGCTTTCTTT. The chain uses TRBV19 and TRBJ1-1; 10 nucleotides match TRBD1. Trimming took 1 base from V and 0 from J; bases not matched to a gene: 8. Germline assignment: CDR1 LNHDA and CDR2 SQIVND (reference sequence). CDR3 length: 18 residues. Full variable domain (rest looked up from reference TRBV19 and TRBJ1-1): DGGITQSPKYLFRKEGQNVTLSCEQNLNHDAMYWYRQDPGQGLRLIYYSQIVNDFQKGDIAEGYSVSREKKESFPLTVTSAQKNPTAFYLCASSIVGTGERMNTEAFFGQGTRLTVV.

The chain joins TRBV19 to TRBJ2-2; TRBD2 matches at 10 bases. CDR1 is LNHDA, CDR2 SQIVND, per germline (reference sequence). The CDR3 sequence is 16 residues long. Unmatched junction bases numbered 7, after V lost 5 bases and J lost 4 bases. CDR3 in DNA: TGTGCCAGTAGTTCCCGGGTAGCGGGAGGCACCGGGGAGCTGTTTTTT. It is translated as CASSSRVAGGTGELFF.

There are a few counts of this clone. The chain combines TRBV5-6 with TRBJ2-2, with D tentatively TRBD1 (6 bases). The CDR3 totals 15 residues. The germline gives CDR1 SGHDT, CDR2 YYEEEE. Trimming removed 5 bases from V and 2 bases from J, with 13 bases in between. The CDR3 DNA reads TGTGCCAGCAGGACCCCGGGACAAAACACCGGGGAGCTGTTTTTT. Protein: CASRTPGQNTGELFF.

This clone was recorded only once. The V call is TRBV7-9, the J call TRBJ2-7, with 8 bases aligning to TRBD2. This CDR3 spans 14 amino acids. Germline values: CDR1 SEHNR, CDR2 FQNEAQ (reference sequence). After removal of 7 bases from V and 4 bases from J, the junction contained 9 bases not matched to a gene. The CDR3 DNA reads TGTGCCAGCATCCCCGCGGGGGGAGATTACGAGCAGTACTTC. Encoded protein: CASIPAGGDYEQYF.

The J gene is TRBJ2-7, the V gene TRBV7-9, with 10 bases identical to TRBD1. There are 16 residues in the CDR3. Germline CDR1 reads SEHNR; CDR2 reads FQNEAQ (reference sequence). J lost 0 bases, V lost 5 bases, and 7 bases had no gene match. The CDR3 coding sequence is TGTGCCAGCAGCCAAGATGGGACAGGGGTCTCCTACGAGCAGTACTTC. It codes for CASSQDGTGVSYEQYF.

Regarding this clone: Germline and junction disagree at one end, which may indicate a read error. This chain's CDR3 is CASTLLASGGAGEQFF. In DNA form, the CDR3 reads TGTGCCAGCACCTTACTGGCTAGCGGGGGGGCCGGAGAGCAGTTCTTC. This chain links TRBV7-9 with TRBJ2-1; TRBD2 matches 12 bases. Germline V gene lookup returns CDR1 SEHNR and CDR2 FQNEAQ (reference sequence). This CDR3 contains 16 residues.

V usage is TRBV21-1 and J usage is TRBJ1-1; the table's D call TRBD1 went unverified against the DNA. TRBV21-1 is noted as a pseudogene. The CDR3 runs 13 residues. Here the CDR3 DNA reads TGTGCCAGCGCAAGGGGTAAGGGTCCTGAAGCTTTCTTT. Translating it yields CASARGKGPEAFF.

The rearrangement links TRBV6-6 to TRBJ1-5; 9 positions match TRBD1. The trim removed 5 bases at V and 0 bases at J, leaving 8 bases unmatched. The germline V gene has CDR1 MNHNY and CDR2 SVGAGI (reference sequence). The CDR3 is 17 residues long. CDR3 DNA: TGTGCCAGCAGTCGGACAGGGGCGTCGGTTAGCAATCAGCCCCAGCATTTT. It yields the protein CASSRTGASVSNQPQHF.

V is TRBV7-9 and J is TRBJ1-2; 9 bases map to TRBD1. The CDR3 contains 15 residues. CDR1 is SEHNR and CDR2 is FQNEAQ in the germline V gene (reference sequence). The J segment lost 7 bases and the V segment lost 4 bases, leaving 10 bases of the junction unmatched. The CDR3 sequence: CASSYAGQGISGYTF. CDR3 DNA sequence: TGTGCCAGCAGCTATGCGGGACAGGGTATTTCTGGCTACACCTTC.

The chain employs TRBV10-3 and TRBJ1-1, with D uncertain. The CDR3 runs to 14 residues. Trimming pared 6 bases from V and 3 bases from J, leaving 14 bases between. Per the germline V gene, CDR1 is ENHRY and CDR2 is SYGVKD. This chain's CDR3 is CAIRGDITYTEAFF. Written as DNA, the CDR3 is TGTGCCATCAGAGGCGACATTACTTACACTGAAGCTTTCTTT.

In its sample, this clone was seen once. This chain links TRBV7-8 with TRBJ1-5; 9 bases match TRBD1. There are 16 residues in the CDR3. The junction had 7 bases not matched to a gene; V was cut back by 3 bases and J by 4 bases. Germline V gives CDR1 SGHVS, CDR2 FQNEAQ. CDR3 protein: CASSFTSGTGNQPQHF. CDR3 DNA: TGTGCCAGCAGCTTCACATCCGGGACAGGGAATCAGCCCCAGCATTTT. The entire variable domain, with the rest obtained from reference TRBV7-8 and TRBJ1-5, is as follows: GAGVSQSPRYKVAKRGQDVALRCDPISGHVSLFWYQQALGQGPEFLTYFQNEAQLDKSGLPSDRFFAERPEGSVSTLKIQRTQQEDSAVYLCASSFTSGTGNQPQHFGDGTRLSIL.

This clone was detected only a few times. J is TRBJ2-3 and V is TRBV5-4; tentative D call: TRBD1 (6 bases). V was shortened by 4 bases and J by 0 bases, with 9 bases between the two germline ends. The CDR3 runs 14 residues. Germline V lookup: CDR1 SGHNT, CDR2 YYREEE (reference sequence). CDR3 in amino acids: CASSRDTSTDTQYF. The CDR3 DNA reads TGTGCCAGCAGCCGGGACACTAGCACAGATACGCAGTATTTT. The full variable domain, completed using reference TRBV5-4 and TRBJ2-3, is ETGVTQSPTHLIKTRGQQVTLRCSSQSGHNTVSWYQQALGQGPQFIFQYYREEENGRGNFPPRFSGLQFPNYSSELNVNALELDDSALYLCASSRDTSTDTQYFGPGTRLTVL.

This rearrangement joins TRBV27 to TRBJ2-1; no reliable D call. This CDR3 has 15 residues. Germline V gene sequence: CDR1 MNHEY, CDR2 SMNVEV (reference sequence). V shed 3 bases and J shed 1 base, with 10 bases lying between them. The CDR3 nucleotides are TGTGCCAGCAGTTTGTCAAGCCTTTCCTACAATGAGCAGTTCTTC. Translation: CASSLSSLSYNEQFF.

In nucleotides, the CDR3 is TGTGCCATCAGCATGGCGGGGGGGGGCACTGAAGCTTTCTTT. Its protein is CAISMAGGGTEAFF. V and J are TRBV10-3 and TRBJ1-1, with a weak D call TRBD1 (5 bases). CDR3 length: 14 residues. The V end was cut by 6 bases, the J end by 4 bases, with 15 bases between. The V gene's germline CDR1 is ENHRY and CDR2 SYGVKD.

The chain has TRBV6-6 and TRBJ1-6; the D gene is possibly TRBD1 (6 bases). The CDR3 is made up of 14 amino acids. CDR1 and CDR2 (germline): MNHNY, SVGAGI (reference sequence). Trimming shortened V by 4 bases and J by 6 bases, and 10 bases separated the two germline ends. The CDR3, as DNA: TGTGCCAGCAGTTCCGGGACAACTAATTCACCCCTCCACTTT. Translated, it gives CASSSGTTNSPLHF.

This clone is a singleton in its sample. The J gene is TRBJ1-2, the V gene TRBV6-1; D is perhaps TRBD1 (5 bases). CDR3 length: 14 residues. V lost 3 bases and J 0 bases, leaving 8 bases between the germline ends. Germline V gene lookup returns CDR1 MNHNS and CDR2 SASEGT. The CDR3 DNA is TGTGCCAGCAGTGAGCACAGGTCTAACTATGGCTACACCTTC. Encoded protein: CASSEHRSNYGYTF.

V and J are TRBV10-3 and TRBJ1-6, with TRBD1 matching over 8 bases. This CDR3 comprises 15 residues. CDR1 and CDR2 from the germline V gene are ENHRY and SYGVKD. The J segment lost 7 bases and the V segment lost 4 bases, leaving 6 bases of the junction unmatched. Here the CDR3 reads CAISGNRGDNSPLHF. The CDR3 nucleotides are TGTGCCATCAGTGGAAACAGGGGGGACAATTCACCCCTCCACTTT.

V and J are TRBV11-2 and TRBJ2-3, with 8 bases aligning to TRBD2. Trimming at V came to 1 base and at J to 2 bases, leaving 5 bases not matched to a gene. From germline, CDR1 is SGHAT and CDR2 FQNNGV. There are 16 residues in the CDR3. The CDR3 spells CASSLGAGGSTDTQYF. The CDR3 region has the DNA TGTGCCAGCAGCTTAGGCGCGGGGGGTTCCACAGATACGCAGTATTTT.

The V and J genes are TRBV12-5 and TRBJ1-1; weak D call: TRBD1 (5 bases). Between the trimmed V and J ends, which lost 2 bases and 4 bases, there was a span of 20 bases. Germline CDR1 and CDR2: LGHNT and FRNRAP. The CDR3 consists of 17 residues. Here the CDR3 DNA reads TGTGCTAGTGGTTTGATCCGACAGCTTCATAATGGCACTGAAGCTTTCTTT. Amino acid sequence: CASGLIRQLHNGTEAFF. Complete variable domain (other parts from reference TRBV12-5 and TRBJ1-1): DARVTQTPRHKVTEMGQEVTMRCQPILGHNTVFWYRQTMMQGLELLAYFRNRAPLDDSGMPKDRFSAEMPDATLATLKIQPSEPRDSAVYFCASGLIRQLHNGTEAFFGQGTRLTVV.

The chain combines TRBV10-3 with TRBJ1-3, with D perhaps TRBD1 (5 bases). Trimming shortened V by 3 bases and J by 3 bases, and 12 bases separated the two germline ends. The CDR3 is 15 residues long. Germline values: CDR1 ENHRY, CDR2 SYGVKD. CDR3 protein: CAISDPGASGNTIYF. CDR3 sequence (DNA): TGTGCCATCAGTGACCCTGGGGCCAGTGGAAACACCATATATTTT.

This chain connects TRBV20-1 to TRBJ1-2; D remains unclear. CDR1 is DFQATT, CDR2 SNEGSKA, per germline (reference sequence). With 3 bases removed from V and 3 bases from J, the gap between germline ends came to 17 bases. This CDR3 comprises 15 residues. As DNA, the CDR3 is TGCAGTGCTAGTGAATTGGGAGGGTGGGACTATGGCTACACCTTC. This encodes CSASELGGWDYGYTF.